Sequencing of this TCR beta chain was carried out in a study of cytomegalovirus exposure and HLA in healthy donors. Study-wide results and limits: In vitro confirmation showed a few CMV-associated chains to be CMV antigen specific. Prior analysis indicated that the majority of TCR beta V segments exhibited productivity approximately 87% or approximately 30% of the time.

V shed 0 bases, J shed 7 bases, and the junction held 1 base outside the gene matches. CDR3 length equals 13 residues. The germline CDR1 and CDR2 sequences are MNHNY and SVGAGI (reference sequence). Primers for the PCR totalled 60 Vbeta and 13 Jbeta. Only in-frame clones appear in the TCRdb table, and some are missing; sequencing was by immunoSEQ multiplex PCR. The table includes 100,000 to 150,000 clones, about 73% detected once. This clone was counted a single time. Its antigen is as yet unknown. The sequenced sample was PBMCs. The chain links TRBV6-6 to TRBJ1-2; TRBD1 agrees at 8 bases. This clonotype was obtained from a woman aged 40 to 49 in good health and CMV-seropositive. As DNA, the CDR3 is TGTGCCAGCAGTTACTCAGGACAGGGTGGCTACACCTTC. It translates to CASSYSGQGGYTF.